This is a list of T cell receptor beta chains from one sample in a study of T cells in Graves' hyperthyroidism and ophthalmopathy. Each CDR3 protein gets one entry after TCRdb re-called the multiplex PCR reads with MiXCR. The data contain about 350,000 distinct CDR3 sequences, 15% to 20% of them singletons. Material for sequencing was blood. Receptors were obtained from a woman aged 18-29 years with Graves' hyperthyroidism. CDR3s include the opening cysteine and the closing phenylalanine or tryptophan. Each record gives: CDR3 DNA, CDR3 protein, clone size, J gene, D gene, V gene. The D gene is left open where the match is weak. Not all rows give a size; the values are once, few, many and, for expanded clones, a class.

TGTGCCTGGACGCGGTACAGTCTCTATGGCTACACCTTC,CAWTRYSLYGYTF,many,TRBJ1-2,NA,TRBV30
TGTGCCAGCAGTTCACTAGCGGGAGGGGAAGAGACCCAGTACTTC,CASSSLAGGEETQYF,once,TRBJ2-5,TRBD2,TRBV28
TGTGCCAGCAGCCTCCCTACCACCGGGGAGCTGTTTTTT,CASSLPTTGELFF,many,TRBJ2-2,NA,TRBV7-9
TGCAGTGCGGACAGGGGGTCTAGCAATCAGCCCCAGCATTTT,CSADRGSSNQPQHF,many,TRBJ1-5,TRBD1,TRBV20-1
TGTGCCAGCAGTCCCGGGGGGGTGGCGAGGGCCCAGTACTTC,CASSPGGVARAQYF,many,TRBJ2-5,TRBD2,TRBV12-3/TRBV12-4
TGTGCCAGCAGACGAGCGGGTTTTGGTCAGCCCCAGCATTTT,CASRRAGFGQPQHF,NA,TRBJ1-5,NA,TRBV2
TGTGCCAGCAGTGCACAGGGCGTGTTGAACACTGAAGCTTTCTTT,CASSAQGVLNTEAFF,NA,TRBJ1-1,NA,TRBV2
TGTGCCAGCAGTTACTTCGGCATTCAGTACTTC,CASSYFGIQYF,many,TRBJ2-4,NA,TRBV6-5
TGTGCCAGCAGTGATCGCATGGGTCGGACCACTGAAGCTTTCTTT,CASSDRMGRTTEAFF,many,TRBJ1-1,NA,TRBV6-1
TGCGCCAGCAGCACCCCCGGGACAGGGGGCACCGGGGAGCTGTTTTTT,CASSTPGTGGTGELFF,many,TRBJ2-2,TRBD1,TRBV5-1
TGTGCCAGCAGTTATCTAAGCGTTGCGGAGACCCAGTACTTC,CASSYLSVAETQYF,many,TRBJ2-5,NA,TRBV6-5
TGTGCCGCAGGTGCAGACTATGGCTACACCTTC,CAAGADYGYTF,many,TRBJ1-2,NA,TRBV6-5
TGTGCCAGCAGCCCAGGGGTTGGGCCTTTCGAGCAGTACTTC,CASSPGVGPFEQYF,many,TRBJ2-7,NA,TRBV11-3
TGTGCCAGCAGTTTCGGGGGGGTGAACACTGAAGCTTTCTTT,CASSFGGVNTEAFF,many,TRBJ1-1,NA,TRBV12-3/TRBV12-4
TGCAGTGCGCCGCCGGGACTAGCGGGGACCGAGCAGTACTTC,CSAPPGLAGTEQYF,many,TRBJ2-7,TRBD2,TRBV20-1
TGTGCCAGCAGTCCCCGGGGGGGCGATTCACCCCTCCACTTT,CASSPRGGDSPLHF,many,TRBJ1-6,NA,TRBV12-3/TRBV12-4
TGTGCCAGCAGTAAAGGGGACGAGCAGTACTTC,CASSKGDEQYF,many,TRBJ2-7,NA,TRBV2
TGTGCCATCGAAGACCGACCGAACACTGAAGCTTTCTTT,CAIEDRPNTEAFF,few,TRBJ1-1,NA,TRBV6-2/TRBV6-3
TGTGCCAGCAGTTACCTCGTCAGCCCGAACACCGGGGAGCTGTTTTTT,CASSYLVSPNTGELFF,NA,TRBJ2-2,NA,TRBV6-2/TRBV6-3
TGTGCCAGCAGTTACTTCGAAACAGGACACGGGGAGCTGTTTTTT,CASSYFETGHGELFF,NA,TRBJ2-2,NA,TRBV6-5
TGCAGTGCTGTGCCGTTCGTTCGGCAGAATCAGCCCCAGCATTTT,CSAVPFVRQNQPQHF,few,TRBJ1-5,NA,TRBV20-1
TGCGCCAGCAGCCGTCGGACCTCGGGGCCAAACTATGCTTATGGCTACACCTTC,CASSRRTSGPNYAYGYTF,many,TRBJ1-2,NA,TRBV4-1
TGTGCCTGGAGTGTAAACAGAGAAGCTTTCTTT,CAWSVNREAFF,many,TRBJ1-1,NA,TRBV30
TGTGCCAGCAGCTTAGACCTGTTATCCTACGAGCAGTACTTC,CASSLDLLSYEQYF,many,TRBJ2-7,NA,TRBV11-2
TGTGCCAGCAGCCAAATGCGGTCCCCAACGGCCCAAGAGACCCAGTACTTC,CASSQMRSPTAQETQYF,many,TRBJ2-5,NA,TRBV3-1
TGTGCCAGCAGTTTACCGGGGGGGAACACCGGGGAGCTGTTTTTT,CASSLPGGNTGELFF,many,TRBJ2-2,TRBD2,TRBV12-3/TRBV12-4
TGCGCCAGCAGCTTGGCCGAAGGTTCAGGGGCTGGCGAGCAGTACTTC,CASSLAEGSGAGEQYF,NA,TRBJ2-7,NA,TRBV5-1
TGTGCCAGCTCACCCACAGGGTTCGGAGAGCAGTACTTC,CASSPTGFGEQYF,NA,TRBJ2-7,NA,TRBV18
TGCGCCAGCAGCCAAGAGGCGCAGGGGCTGGACTATGGCTACACCTTC,CASSQEAQGLDYGYTF,many,TRBJ1-2,NA,TRBV4-1
TGTGCCAGAAAAAGAACCCCGCTAGCGGCTAGCACAGATACGCAGTATTTT,CARKRTPLAASTDTQYF,few,TRBJ2-3,TRBD2,TRBV19
TGTGCCAGCAGTTACTCCGATGTGGGACCGACCTACGAGCAGTACTTC,CASSYSDVGPTYEQYF,many,TRBJ2-7,NA,TRBV6-2/TRBV6-3
TGTGCCAGCAGCAAATCAGGGGCGAACACTGAAGCTTTCTTT,CASSKSGANTEAFF,few,TRBJ1-1,NA,TRBV11-2
TGTGCCAGCTCGTCTCTGGGCGGGGGGTTCTACGAGCAGTACTTC,CASSSLGGGFYEQYF,few,TRBJ2-7,TRBD2,TRBV18
TGTGCCAGCAGTGCGGCCCTTGAAGCTTTCTTT,CASSAALEAFF,NA,TRBJ1-1,NA,TRBV6-1
TGTGCCAGCAGCTTCGCAGGGGAATCTATCTATGGCTACACCTTC,CASSFAGESIYGYTF,many,TRBJ1-2,NA,TRBV13
TGTGCCAGCAGCTTAGATCGGACTAGCGAAGAGACCCAGTACTTC,CASSLDRTSEETQYF,few,TRBJ2-5,TRBD2,TRBV11-2
TGTGCCAGCAGCCCTAGCGGGGGAACCGGGGAGCTGTTTTTT,CASSPSGGTGELFF,many,TRBJ2-2,TRBD2,TRBV2
TGTGCCAGCGGCAGACAGGGGTTTGGTTTAGGTCAAGGGACCCAGTACTTC,CASGRQGFGLGQGTQYF,many,TRBJ2-5,TRBD1,TRBV6-5
TGTGCCTGGAGTGCCCATTCACCCCTCCACTTT,CAWSAHSPLHF,many,TRBJ1-6,NA,TRBV30
TGTGCCAGCGAGGGACTTGGAAACACCATATATTTT,CASEGLGNTIYF,many,TRBJ1-3,NA,TRBV12-3/TRBV12-4
TGTGCCAGCAGCCTTAACCCTGGGGTTTTATCCCAGCATTTT,CASSLNPGVLSQHF,many,TRBJ1-5,NA,TRBV12-3/TRBV12-4
TGTGCCATCGGCCGCAGGAGACCTTATTCTAACTATGGCTACACCTTC,CAIGRRRPYSNYGYTF,many,TRBJ1-2,NA,TRBV10-3